This TCR beta chain was sequenced during a study of blood T cells in healthy people across ages (dated by TCRdb to about 2015). As for the study more broadly: In model experiments, template switching captured roughly one uniquely barcoded TCR beta cDNA molecule for every two T cells. To track age-related changes in TCR beta repertoire diversity, the study relied on deep sequencing normalized with unique cDNA molecular identifiers. Donors were grouped into four age groups: young (average 16 years), middle-aged (approximately 41), aged (approximately 67) and long-lived (just over 80). The study analyzed two additional independent replicas of 1 million unique cDNA reads from the same blood draw for two donors, one aged 18 to 29 and one aged 80 or older. The paper's findings and limits, for the study overall: As age increased, observed TCR beta diversity per million T cells dropped in a roughly linear way, and a significant reduction was already evident by age about 36. Observed TCR beta diversity correlated strongly with the percentage of naive T cells measured by flow cytometry. Estimates of total diversity based on one million sequenced T cells were regarded as lower bounds and as underestimates. Compared with the aged group, more naive CD4+ T cells, fewer expanded clones and increased TCR diversity were shown by the long-lived group, suggesting age selection. The CMV infection status of donors was not known, potentially confounding age-related changes in expanded clonotypes. Conclusive comparison of naive and antigen-experienced compartments was prevented by the profiling of bulk unsorted PBMCs.

The donors were about 40 Caucasian individuals from Russia, aged roughly 6 to 100 years, who were systemically healthy. Each donor gave about 11 milliliters of peripheral blood, drawn into EDTA-treated Vacutainer tubes. PBMCs were isolated by Ficoll-Paque density-gradient centrifugation, with at least 6 million obtained per sample. Trizol reagent was used to extract total RNA from PBMCs, with at least 6 micrograms per sample. For every donor, an aliquot of PBMCs went through flow cytometry to measure the percentages of naive CD45RAhigh/CD27high T cells. This clonotype was counted between two and nine times. The antigen it binds to is not known. Per-base qualities were not stored, and no clone one base away is much larger. Taken from cysteine to phenylalanine, the CDR3 has 13 residues. CDR3 DNA only is kept here, 39 bases in frame from base 1. The germline V gene (reference sequence) sets CDR1 to MNHEY and CDR2 to SMNVEV. The junction shows trimming of 6 bases on V and 10 bases on J, and the gene matches do not reach 7 bases of it.

Libraries were made using 5' RACE. The reads were generated on an Illumina HiSeq 2500. The second PCR ran for about 7 to 11 cycles and used a J-beta primer mix along with a sample-barcoded 5' primer. A unique molecular identifier was introduced onto each TCR beta cDNA molecule by a template-switch 5' adaptor carrying 12 random nucleotides. At least 3 million CDR3-containing paired-end reads were obtained from each sample. The Mint cDNA synthesis kit, primed by a TRBC-specific oligonucleotide, was used to synthesize first-strand cDNA from all RNA. After uracil-DNA glycosylase treatment, a first 18-cycle PCR used universal primers M1SS and BC2_uni_R on all cDNA. As for the original processing: Normalization of each sample was performed by random selection of 1 million high-quality reads, each carrying a distinct molecular identifier. Reads sharing molecular identifiers were discarded rather than binned into consensus sequences. CDR3 identification, clonotype clustering and error correction used MiTCR with a Q25 quality threshold and the strictest error-elimination algorithm. Lower-bound total TCR beta diversity was estimated with a nonparametric unseen species model using Euler transformation. The public reads were reanalyzed by TCRdb: fastp trimming at Q25, MiXCR alignment, in-frame beta chains only. Rows with a matching CDR3 protein are joined into one entry that keeps the most common DNA and genes. TCRdb, rather than the study authors, made the V and J calls. A total of 450,000 to 600,000 distinct CDR3 sequences appear in this sample, about 29% of them only once. Approximately 4% of the sample comes from the top ten.

These records were also assigned to another study, of T cells of mothers and their children. Looking at the second paper: Donors were nine systemically healthy Caucasian individuals: three mothers and their six children. cDNA synthesis consumed the entire amount of extracted RNA, loaded at about 1.5 ug RNA in each 15 ul reaction. In the second PCR, the M1S primer introduced both the sample barcodes and 2-4 random nucleotides. Over 8 million TCR beta CDR3 reads were obtained for each mother, and millions of reads were obtained for each child. TCR recombination output is similarly shaped by thymic selection in related and unrelated pairs, with a minor effect exerted by inherited differences. Normalized repertoire overlap in related mother-child pairs was always slightly higher than in unrelated mother-child pairs, but the difference was never significant. No persistent microchimeric T cell clones were found, with a detection sensitivity of approximately 100 clones per million clonotypes. Deep NGS was used in the study to compare the TCR beta repertoires of mothers and children and to look for features that separate related mother-child pairs from unrelated individuals. On average, the children were approximately 11 +/- 4 years old, while the mothers were about 40 +/- 4 years old. After adapter ligation with NEBNext reagents, the libraries were sequenced on Illumina HiSeq 2000 with 100+100 nt paired-end reads. To prevent cross-contamination, the mother and child libraries were prepared a month apart and were sequenced in separate runs. For each donor, somewhere between about 500,000 and 2,000,000 distinct TCR beta clonotypes were identified. Naive TCR beta clonotypes were estimated from low-frequency clonotypes matched to each donor's FACS-determined naive share, without sorting.

Sequenced input: blood. This chain joins TRBV27 to TRBJ2-7; the central 12 bases match TRBD1. The sequence derives from a boy younger than 10 in good health. The CDR3 has the sequence CASSPGTGGLQYF. DNA sequence: TGTGCCAGCAGCCCCGGGACAGGGGGCCTCCAGTACTTC.